The 23 T cell receptor beta chains given below trace back to one sample, sequenced in a study of shared clonotypes between healthy human individuals. Terminally differentiated effector memory CD45RA+ cells were excluded from the naive CD8 cells, which were CD45RO-negative and positively selected for CCR7. TCRdb's copy holds only in-frame clones and misses some; the assay was immunoSEQ multiplex PCR. The data hold nearly 2 million clones, with about 95% observed a single time. Source material: naive CD8+ T cells sorted from blood. These receptors were taken from a man aged 18 to 29 in good health.

V usage is TRBV7-8 and J usage is TRBJ2-7, with unresolved D. V gave up 5 bases and J gave up 5 bases, with 10 bases separating them. The CDR3 sequence is 12 residues long. The germline gives CDR1 SGHVS, CDR2 FQNEAQ. The CDR3 sequence is CASSPTHHEQYF. Written as DNA, the CDR3 is TGTGCCAGCAGCCCCACCCACCACGAGCAGTACTTC.

J is TRBJ2-1 and V is TRBV10-3; no clear D. CDR3 length: 14 amino acids. Germline loops: CDR1 ENHRY, CDR2 SYGVKD. V shed 0 bases and J shed 8 bases, with 11 bases lying between them. The CDR3 spells CAISESIWTDEQFF. The CDR3 DNA reads as TGTGCCATCAGTGAGTCGATATGGACGGATGAGCAGTTCTTC.

V usage is TRBV29-1 and J usage is TRBJ2-2; TRBD1 is a possible D gene (6 bases). The CDR3 totals 16 residues. Germline V lookup: CDR1 SQVTM, CDR2 ANQGSEA. V was trimmed by 4 bases and J by 3 bases, leaving 18 bases between them. CDR3 protein: CSVVLGALGDTGELFF. The CDR3 bases are TGCAGCGTTGTGTTGGGGGCTCTCGGGGACACCGGGGAGCTGTTTTTT.

In this sample, this clone turned up once. The J gene is TRBJ2-4, the V gene TRBV14; 8 bases match TRBD2. From germline, CDR1 is SGHDN and CDR2 FVKESK. The CDR3 consists of 15 residues. V shed 2 bases, J shed 6 bases, and the junction held 6 bases outside the gene matches. The CDR3 coding sequence is TGTGCCAGCAGCCAAACCCTAGCGGGCCTAAACATTCAGTACTTC. Amino acid sequence: CASSQTLAGLNIQYF.

This clone came up a few times. The V call is TRBV5-1, the J call TRBJ2-1; D is perhaps TRBD2 (5 bases). In germline, CDR1 is SGHRS, CDR2 YFSETQ. V was cut by 0 bases and J by 7 bases, with 14 bases left in between. The CDR3 contains 15 residues. The CDR3 DNA sequence: TGCGCCAGCAGCTTGGAGCTAGCTACTTGGAATGAGCAGTTCTTC. This sequence encodes CASSLELATWNEQFF.

The rearrangement links TRBV5-1 to TRBJ2-7, with D possibly TRBD1 on 8 matching bases. The CDR3 has 14 amino acids. Germline V gene data show CDR1 as SGHRS and CDR2 as YFSETQ. The V and J ends lost 3 bases and 6 bases respectively, with 16 bases between them. CDR3 nucleotide sequence: TGCGCCAGCAGCTCCAAGACAGGGGAGGGCGAGCAGTACTTC. This translates into CASSSKTGEGEQYF.

This sequence joins TRBV2 and TRBJ2-2, with 8 positions matching TRBD1. Germline values: CDR1 SNHLY, CDR2 FYNNEI. V trimming: 5 bases; J trimming: 1 base; junction bases outside the gene matches: 9. The CDR3 is 17 residues long. The CDR3 DNA sequence: TGTGCCAGCAGTTTCCAGTCCGGGACAGGGAACACCGGGGAGCTGTTTTTT. It is translated as CASSFQSGTGNTGELFF.

The J gene is TRBJ2-3, the V gene TRBV7-9; D possibly corresponds to TRBD1 (6 bases). Trimming removed 5 bases from V and 1 base from J, with 19 bases in between. Germline CDR1 is SEHNR and CDR2 is FQNEAQ (reference sequence). The CDR3 totals 17 residues. CDR3 sequence (DNA): TGTGCCAGCAGCCCCGACCGGTGGGGGCAGGGCACAGATACGCAGTATTTT. This translates into CASSPDRWGQGTDTQYF. The full variable domain, its missing parts supplied by reference TRBV7-9 and TRBJ2-3, is DTGVSQNPRHKITKRGQNVTFRCDPISEHNRLYWYRQTLGQGPEFLTYFQNEAQLEKSRLLSDRFSAERPKGSFSTLEIQRTEQGDSAMYLCASSPDRWGQGTDTQYFGPGTRLTVL.

The rearrangement links TRBV5-6 to TRBJ2-7, with D perhaps matching TRBD2 (7 bases). Trimming cost V 4 bases and J 6 bases, with 23 bases left between them. This CDR3 is built from 16 residues. Looked up from germline, CDR1 is SGHDT and CDR2 is YYEEEE. The CDR3 is CASSQDGAGAPSEQYF. In DNA, the CDR3 is TGTGCCAGCAGCCAGGATGGGGCGGGGGCACCCTCCGAGCAGTACTTC.

The CDR3 is CASSLGGIGYNEQFF. The CDR3, as DNA: TGTGCCAGCAGCCTTGGAGGTATAGGGTACAATGAGCAGTTCTTC. The chain carries TRBV7-9 and TRBJ2-1; perhaps TRBD2 as D (5 bases). CDR1 and CDR2 (germline): SEHNR, FQNEAQ (reference sequence). V dropped 5 bases and J dropped 4 bases, with 15 bases sitting between them. This CDR3 has 15 amino acids.

The chain carries TRBV4-1 and TRBJ2-5, with 10 bases matching TRBD2. With the DNA end fitting TRBJ2-7 better, the J assignment may be wrong. The CDR3 runs 15 residues. Looked up from germline, CDR1 is MGHRA and CDR2 is YSYEKL. The CDR3: CASSPIAGGDYEQYF. CDR3 DNA sequence: TGCGCCAGCAGCCCTATAGCGGGAGGAGACTACGAGCAGTACTTC.

J is TRBJ1-2 and V is TRBV2; D is possibly TRBD1 (6 bases). Between the trimmed V and J ends, which lost 7 bases and 3 bases, there was a span of 18 bases. The CDR3 contains 15 residues. CDR1 is SNHLY and CDR2 is FYNNEI in the germline V gene. The CDR3 sequence is CASIRFGGLDYGYTF. The CDR3 nucleotides are TGTGCCAGCATCCGTTTTGGGGGGCTGGACTATGGCTACACCTTC.

This chain links TRBV7-9 with TRBJ1-1, with D possibly matching TRBD1 (5 bases). This CDR3 spans 14 amino acids. CDR1 and CDR2 from the germline V gene are SEHNR and FQNEAQ (reference sequence). Trimming left V 0 bases short and J 2 bases short, with 7 bases between. CDR3 coding DNA: TGTGCCAGCAGCTTAGCCGACAGAAACACTGAAGCTTTCTTT. Encoded protein: CASSLADRNTEAFF.

This chain uses TRBV13 with TRBJ2-7; 12 nucleotides line up with TRBD2. CDR1 is PRHDT and CDR2 is FYEKMQ in the germline V gene (reference sequence). Germline trimming cut 5 bases from V and 4 bases from J; bases unmatched to any gene: 9. CDR3 length: 16 residues. CDR3 nucleotides: TGTGCCAGCAGCCTGACAACTAGCGGGGGGAGATACGAGCAGTACTTC. Encoded protein: CASSLTTSGGRYEQYF.

In its sample, this clone was seen once. The chain is built from TRBV30 and TRBJ1-4, with TRBD1 matching 9 bases. Germline trimming cut 1 base from V and 4 bases from J; bases unmatched to any gene: 16. Per the germline V gene, CDR1 is GTSNPN and CDR2 is SVGIG (reference sequence). The CDR3 covers 19 residues. The CDR3 DNA reads TGTGCCTGGAGTGGTCGAACTCTATCCGGGGACAGGGTTAATGAAAAACTGTTTTTT. Its protein product is CAWSGRTLSGDRVNEKLFF.

This chain joins TRBV29-1 and TRBJ1-2; D gene unclear. CDR1 and CDR2 (germline): SQVTM, ANQGSEA. The ends were cut back, 3 bases at V and 1 base at J, with 12 bases in the middle. The CDR3 runs 14 residues. Written as DNA, the CDR3 is TGCAGCGTTGACCTCAGCGGTTTTAACTATGGCTACACCTTC. Translated: CSVDLSGFNYGYTF.

The CDR3 is CASMRETGNQPQHF. CDR3 nucleotide sequence: TGTGCCAGCATGAGGGAAACCGGCAATCAGCCCCAGCATTTT. The genes are TRBV28 and TRBJ1-5; no firm D call. This CDR3 has 14 residues. Germline CDR1 reads MDHEN; CDR2 reads SYDVKM. With 7 bases removed from V and 2 bases from J, the gap between germline ends came to 12 bases.

The chain links TRBV4-3 to TRBJ2-7, with a possible D match to TRBD1 (6 bases). Trimming pared 4 bases from V and 6 bases from J, leaving 19 bases between. The V gene's germline CDR1 is LGHNA and CDR2 YSLEER. CDR3 size: 15 residues. The CDR3 DNA sequence: TGCGCCAGCAGCCCGCTGGCAGGGACATTGGGCGAGCAGTACTTC. Residues: CASSPLAGTLGEQYF.

CDR3 loop: CASSLWRDRSYPHNSPLHF. The CDR3 DNA reads TGTGCCAGCAGTTTATGGAGGGACAGGTCCTACCCCCATAATTCACCCCTCCACTTT. This rearrangement joins TRBV28 to TRBJ1-6, with TRBD1 identical over 8 bases. Germline-derived CDR1 and CDR2 are MDHEN and SYDVKM. V shed 0 bases and J 5 bases; nucleotides not matched to a gene: 12. The CDR3 is 19 residues long.

In regard to this clone: Other nucleotide sequences from this sample produce the same CDR3. The genes are TRBV7-9 and TRBJ2-5; either TRBD1 or TRBD2 may supply D (5 bases each). V shed 3 bases and J shed 5 bases, with 10 bases lying between them. The length of the CDR3 is 13 residues. Germline values: CDR1 SEHNR, CDR2 FQNEAQ (reference sequence). CDR3 coding DNA: TGTGCCAGCAGCTTGGGGACGGGGGAGACCCAGTACTTC. This translates into CASSLGTGETQYF. Full variable domain (remainder filled in from reference TRBV7-9 and TRBJ2-5): DTGVSQNPRHKITKRGQNVTFRCDPISEHNRLYWYRQTLGQGPEFLTYFQNEAQLEKSRLLSDRFSAERPKGSFSTLEIQRTEQGDSAMYLCASSLGTGETQYFGPGTRLLVL.

As to this clone: Within the sample, other DNA sequences also encode this same CDR3. The rearrangement links TRBV4-1 to TRBJ2-7; tentative D call: TRBD2 (5 bases). V lost 4 bases and J 0 bases, leaving 13 bases between the germline ends. Germline CDR1 MGHRA, CDR2 YSYEKL. The length of the CDR3 is 15 residues. CDR3 amino acids: CASSPRLGSSYEQYF. Here the CDR3 DNA reads TGCGCCAGCAGCCCCCGACTGGGGAGCTCCTACGAGCAGTACTTC.

The chain joins TRBV7-9 to TRBJ2-2; 8 nucleotides agree with TRBD2. CDR3 length: 17 amino acids. The V gene end was trimmed by 4 bases and the J gene end by 0 bases; junction bases not matched to a gene: 7. Per germline, CDR1 SEHNR and CDR2 FQNEAQ (reference sequence). CDR3 bases: TGTGCCAGCAGCTCGCATCCGGGACTAGCGAACACCGGGGAGCTGTTTTTT. Its protein product is CASSSHPGLANTGELFF.

This clone was recorded once. CDR3 protein: CASSVDENTEAFF. For the CDR3, the DNA is TGTGCCAGCAGCGTAGATGAGAACACTGAAGCTTTCTTT. The chain links TRBV9 to TRBJ1-1; the D is unclear. Germline V lookup: CDR1 SGDLS, CDR2 YYNGEE. The V gene lost 0 bases and the J gene lost 1 base, with 4 bases spanning the gap. This CDR3 is built from 13 residues.